Listed below are T cell receptor beta chains from one sample, sequenced in a study of cytomegalovirus exposure and HLA in healthy donors. This table comes from immunoSEQ multiplex PCR, and its TCRdb copy is limited to in-frame clones, with some not included. This table has about 67,000 clones, approximately 67% appearing once. The sequenced sample consisted of PBMCs. These receptors were collected from a woman in her thirties in good health and CMV-seronegative. The CDR3 runs from the conserved cysteine through the conserved F or W. The D gene is left open where the match is weak. A clone size is listed for some rows: how often the clone was seen (once, few, many), or a class if it is expanded.

TRBJ1-4 | TRBV11-2 | . | . | CASSWLGRVSEKLFF | TGTGCCAGCAGCTGGCTTGGCAGGGTATCGGAAAAACTGTTTTTT
TRBJ1-2 | TRBV5-4 | . | TRBD1 | CASSEGDRGFLGYTF | TGTGCCAGCAGTGAAGGGGACAGGGGATTTTTGGGCTACACCTTC
TRBJ1-2 | TRBV5-1 | . | TRBD1 | CAASLEGAHYGYTF | TGCGCCGCCAGCTTGGAGGGGGCCCACTATGGCTACACCTTC
TRBJ1-4 | TRBV27 | . | . | CASSLSPGEGYEKLFF | TGTGCCAGCAGTTTATCGCCCGGGGAGGGGTACGAAAAACTGTTTTTT
TRBJ2-3 | TRBV2 | once | TRBD1 | CASSEQGGTDTQYF | TGTGCCAGCAGCGAACAGGGGGGAACAGATACGCAGTATTTT
TRBJ2-1 | TRBV7-9 | . | TRBD2 | CSSSPGVAGAGDEQFF | TGTTCCAGCAGCCCGGGTGTAGCGGGGGCCGGGGATGAGCAGTTCTTC
TRBJ2-3 | TRBV4-1 | few | TRBD2 | CASSQDRGGGAVDTQYF | TGCGCCAGCAGCCAAGACCGAGGCGGGGGGGCCGTAGATACGCAGTATTTT
TRBJ1-3 | TRBV6-6 | . | . | CASAAGASGNTIYF | TGTGCCAGCGCTGCAGGGGCCTCTGGAAACACCATATATTTT
TRBJ1-1 | TRBV5-1 | . | . | CASSFEVNTEAFF | TGCGCCAGCAGCTTCGAGGTGAACACTGAAGCTTTCTTT
TRBJ2-1 | TRBV6-5 | . | TRBD2 | CASSYSGGAGNEQFF | TGTGCCAGCAGTTACAGCGGGGGGGCCGGAAATGAGCAGTTCTTC
TRBJ1-3 | TRBV28 | . | . | CASSPPGSGNTIYF | TGTGCCAGCAGTCCCCCAGGGTCCGGAAACACCATATATTTT
TRBJ2-2 | TRBV6-5 | . | . | CASSEYSNTGELFF | TGTGCCAGCAGTGAGTACAGTAACACCGGGGAGCTGTTTTTT
TRBJ1-6 | TRBV19 | few | . | CASSSGVLDSPLHF | TGTGCCAGTAGCTCAGGGGTCCTCGATTCACCCCTCCACTTT
TRBJ1-2 | TRBV19 | many | TRBD1 | CASDRQGVGGYTF | TGTGCCAGTGACCGCCAGGGGGTAGGTGGCTACACCTTC
TRBJ2-3 | TRBV2 | . | TRBD2 | CASSYGLAGGTDTQYF | TGTGCCAGCAGTTACGGACTAGCGGGGGGTACAGATACGCAGTATTTT
TRBJ1-1 | TRBV7-9 | few | TRBD1 | CASSFRGQGGNTEAFF | TGTGCCAGCAGCTTTCGGGGACAGGGCGGGAACACTGAAGCTTTCTTT
TRBJ1-1 | TRBV7-8 | . | . | CASSGSGRTAFF | TGTGCCAGCAGTGGCTCGGGCCGGACTGCTTTCTTT
TRBJ1-1 | TRBV5-1 | . | . | CASSLGSLGANTEAFF | TGCGCCAGCAGCTTGGGATCTTTGGGGGCGAACACTGAAGCTTTCTTT
TRBJ2-7 | TRBV28 | . | . | CASSLAGEDNDYSYEQYF | TGTGCCAGCAGTTTAGCAGGAGAGGACAATGATTACTCCTACGAGCAGTACTTC
TRBJ2-1 | TRBV5-1 | few | . | CASSLGVSEVDEQFF | TGCGCCAGCAGCCTGGGGGTTTCGGAGGTGGATGAGCAGTTCTTC
TRBJ2-5 | TRBV6-5 | . | TRBD2 | CASKTSGVWETQYF | TGTGCCAGCAAGACTAGCGGGGTTTGGGAGACCCAGTACTTC
TRBJ2-1 | TRBV5-5 | . | . | CASSFSRRGTEQFF | TGTGCCAGCAGCTTCTCGCGAAGGGGGACGGAGCAGTTCTTC
TRBJ2-7 | TRBV6-5 | . | . | CASSRYLSYEQYF | TGTGCCAGCAGCCGGTACCTCTCCTACGAGCAGTACTTC
TRBJ2-7 | TRBV10-3 | . | TRBD1 | CAIMQGASSYEQYF | TGTGCCATCATGCAGGGGGCTAGCTCCTACGAGCAGTACTTC
TRBJ2-2 | TRBV29-1 | . | . | CSVGLAGELFF | TGCAGCGTTGGCCTAGCCGGGGAGCTGTTTTTT
TRBJ1-1 | TRBV9 | . | . | CASSVDRGNTEAFF | TGTGCCAGCAGCGTAGATCGGGGAAACACTGAAGCTTTCTTT
TRBJ2-3 | TRBV29-1 | . | . | CSAHGRGDTDTQYF | TGCAGCGCCCATGGACGGGGAGACACAGATACGCAGTATTTT
TRBJ2-5 | TRBV4-1 | . | TRBD2 | CASSQDRGGGKETQYF | TGCGCCAGCAGCCAAGATCGAGGCGGGGGGAAAGAGACCCAGTACTTC
TRBJ2-3 | TRBV27 | . | TRBD2 | CASSLSQRGFRDTQYF | TGTGCCAGCAGTTTATCCCAGCGGGGGTTTAGAGATACGCAGTATTTT
TRBJ2-2 | TRBV29-1 | . | TRBD2 | CSVHYAERGAVF | TGCAGCGTTCATTATGCTGAGCGGGGAGCTGTTTTT
TRBJ2-5 | TRBV27 | few | TRBD2 | CASSYSGGETQYF | TGTGCCAGCAGTTACTCGGGAGGGGAGACCCAGTACTTC
TRBJ1-2 | TRBV18 | . | TRBD1 | CASSPGQDLYGYTF | TGTGCCAGCTCACCGGGACAGGACCTCTATGGCTACACCTTC
TRBJ1-2 | TRBV2 | . | . | CASSLNRRDTNYGYTF | TGTGCCAGCAGTTTAAACCGCAGGGATACGAACTATGGCTACACCTTC
TRBJ2-1 | TRBV5-1 | . | . | CASSLDTGNNEQFF | TGCGCCAGCAGCTTAGATACAGGGAACAATGAGCAGTTCTTC
TRBJ2-4 | TRBV7-6 | . | TRBD1 | CASSPGTGTSLAKNIQYF | TGTGCCAGCAGCCCCGGGACAGGGACCTCATTAGCCAAAAACATTCAGTACTTC
TRBJ1-2 | TRBV27 | . | TRBD1 | CASKKGQGGYGYTF | TGTGCCAGCAAAAAGGGACAGGGAGGCTATGGCTACACCTTC
TRBJ2-7 | TRBV27 | few | . | CASSSIQRSYEQYF | TGTGCCAGCAGTTCAATCCAGAGGTCCTACGAGCAGTACTTC
TRBJ1-2 | TRBV6-6 | . | TRBD1 | CASIGDRAMLNYGYTF | TGTGCCAGCATAGGAGACAGGGCAATGCTTAACTATGGCTACACCTTC
TRBJ2-1 | TRBV5-6 | once | . | CASSFPGLSSYNEQFF | TGTGCCAGCAGCTTCCCGGGACTGAGCTCCTACAATGAGCAGTTCTTC
TRBJ2-2 | TRBV5-1 | . | . | CAVSLGATNTGELFF | TGCGCCGTATCATTAGGGGCGACGAACACCGGGGAGCTGTTTTTT